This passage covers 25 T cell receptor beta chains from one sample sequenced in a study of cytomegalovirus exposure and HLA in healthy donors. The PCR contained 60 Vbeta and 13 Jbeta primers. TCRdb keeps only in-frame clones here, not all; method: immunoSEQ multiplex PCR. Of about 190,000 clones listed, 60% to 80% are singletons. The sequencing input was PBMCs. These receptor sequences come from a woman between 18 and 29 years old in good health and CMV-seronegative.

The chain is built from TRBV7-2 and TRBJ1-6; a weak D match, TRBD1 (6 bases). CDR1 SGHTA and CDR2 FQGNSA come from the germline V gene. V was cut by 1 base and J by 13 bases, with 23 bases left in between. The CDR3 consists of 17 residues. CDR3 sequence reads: CASSLGRGGPERWPLHF. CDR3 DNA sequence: TGTGCCAGCAGCTTAGGGCGAGGGGGACCCGAAAGGTGGCCCCTCCACTTT.

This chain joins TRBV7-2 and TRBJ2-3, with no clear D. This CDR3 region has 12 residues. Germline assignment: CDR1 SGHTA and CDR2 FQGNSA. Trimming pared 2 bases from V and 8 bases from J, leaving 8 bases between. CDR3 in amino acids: CASSLYSGTQYF. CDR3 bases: TGTGCCAGCAGCTTATACTCTGGTACGCAGTATTTT.

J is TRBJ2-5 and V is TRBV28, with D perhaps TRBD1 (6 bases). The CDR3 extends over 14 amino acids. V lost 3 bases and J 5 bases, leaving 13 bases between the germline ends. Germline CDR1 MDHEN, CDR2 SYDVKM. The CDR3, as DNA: TGTGCCAGCAGTTTCATGGGGGCGGGTGAGACCCAGTACTTC. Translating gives CASSFMGAGETQYF.

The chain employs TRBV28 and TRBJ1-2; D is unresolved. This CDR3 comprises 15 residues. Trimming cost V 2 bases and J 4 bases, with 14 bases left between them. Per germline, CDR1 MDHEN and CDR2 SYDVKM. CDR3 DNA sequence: TGTGCCAGCAGTTTACCCATGGGCAGCCCCTATGGCTACACCTTC. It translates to CASSLPMGSPYGYTF.

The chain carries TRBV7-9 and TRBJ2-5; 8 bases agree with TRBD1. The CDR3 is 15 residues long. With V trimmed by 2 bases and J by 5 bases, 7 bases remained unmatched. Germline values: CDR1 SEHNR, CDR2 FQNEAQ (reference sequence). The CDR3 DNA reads TGTGCCAGCAGCTTATTGGCAGGGGGCTTGGAGACCCAGTACTTC. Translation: CASSLLAGGLETQYF.

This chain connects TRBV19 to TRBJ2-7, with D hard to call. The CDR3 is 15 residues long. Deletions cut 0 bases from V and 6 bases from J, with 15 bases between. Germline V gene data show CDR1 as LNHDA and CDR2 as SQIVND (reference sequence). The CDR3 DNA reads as TGTGCCAGTAGTATAGAAGAATTAGGTAGCCGCGAGCAGTACTTC. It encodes CASSIEELGSREQYF.

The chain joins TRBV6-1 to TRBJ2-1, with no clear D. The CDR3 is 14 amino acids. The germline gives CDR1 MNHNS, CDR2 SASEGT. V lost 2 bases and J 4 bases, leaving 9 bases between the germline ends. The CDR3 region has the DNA TGTGCCAGCAGTGAACTCCCGTCTTACAATGAGCAGTTCTTC. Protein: CASSELPSYNEQFF.

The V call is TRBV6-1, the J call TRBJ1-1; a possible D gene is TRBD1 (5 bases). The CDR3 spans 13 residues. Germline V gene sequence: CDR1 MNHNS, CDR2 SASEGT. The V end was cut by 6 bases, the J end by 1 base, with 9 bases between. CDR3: CASRTTENTEAFF. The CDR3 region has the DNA TGTGCCAGCAGAACGACAGAGAACACTGAAGCTTTCTTT.

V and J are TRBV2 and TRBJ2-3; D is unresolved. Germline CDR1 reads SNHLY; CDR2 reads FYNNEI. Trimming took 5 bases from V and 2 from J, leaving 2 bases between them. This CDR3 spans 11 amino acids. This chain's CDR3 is CASSLTDTQYF. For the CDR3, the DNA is TGTGCCAGCAGTCTCACAGATACGCAGTATTTT.

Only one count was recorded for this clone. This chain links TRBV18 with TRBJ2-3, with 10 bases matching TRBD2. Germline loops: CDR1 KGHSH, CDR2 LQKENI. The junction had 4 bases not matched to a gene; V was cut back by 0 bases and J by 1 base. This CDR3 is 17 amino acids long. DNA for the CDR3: TGTGCCAGCTCACCACCGGGTCTAGCGGGGGGCACAGATACGCAGTATTTT. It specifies CASSPPGLAGGTDTQYF.

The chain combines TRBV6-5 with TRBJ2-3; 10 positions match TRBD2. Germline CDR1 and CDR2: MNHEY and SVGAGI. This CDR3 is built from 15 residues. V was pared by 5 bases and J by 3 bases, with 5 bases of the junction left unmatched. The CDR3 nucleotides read TGTGCCAGCAGTCCTAGCGGGAGTTCAACAGATACGCAGTATTTT. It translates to CASSPSGSSTDTQYF.

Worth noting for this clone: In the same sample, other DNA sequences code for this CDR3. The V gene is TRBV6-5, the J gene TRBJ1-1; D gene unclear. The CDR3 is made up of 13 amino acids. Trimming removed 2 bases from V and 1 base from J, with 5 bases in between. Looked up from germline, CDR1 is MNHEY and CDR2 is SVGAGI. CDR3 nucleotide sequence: TGTGCCAGCAGTTACGGGCAGAACACTGAAGCTTTCTTT. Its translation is CASSYGQNTEAFF.

The CDR3: CASSVQAGYGYTF. DNA of the CDR3: TGTGCCAGCAGCGTTCAGGCCGGCTATGGCTACACCTTC. The chain carries TRBV5-4 and TRBJ1-2, with D unresolved. The ends were cut back, 4 bases at V and 4 bases at J, with 11 bases in the middle. The CDR3 is made up of 13 amino acids. Looked up from germline, CDR1 is SGHNT and CDR2 is YYREEE (reference sequence). The full variable domain, its missing parts supplied by reference TRBV5-4 and TRBJ1-2, is ETGVTQSPTHLIKTRGQQVTLRCSSQSGHNTVSWYQQALGQGPQFIFQYYREEENGRGNFPPRFSGLQFPNYSSELNVNALELDDSALYLCASSVQAGYGYTFGSGTRLTVV.

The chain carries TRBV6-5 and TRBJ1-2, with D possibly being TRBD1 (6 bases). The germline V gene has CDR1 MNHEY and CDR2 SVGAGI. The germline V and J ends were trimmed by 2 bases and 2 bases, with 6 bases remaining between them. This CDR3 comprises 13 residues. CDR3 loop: CASSYTGNYGYTF. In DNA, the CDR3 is TGTGCCAGCAGTTACACAGGGAACTATGGCTACACCTTC.

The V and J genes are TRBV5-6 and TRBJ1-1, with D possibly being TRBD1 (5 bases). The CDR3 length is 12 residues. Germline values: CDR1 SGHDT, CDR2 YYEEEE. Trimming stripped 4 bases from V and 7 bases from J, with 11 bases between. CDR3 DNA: TGTGCCAGCAGCACGACAGACCTTGAAGCTTTCTTT. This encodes CASSTTDLEAFF.

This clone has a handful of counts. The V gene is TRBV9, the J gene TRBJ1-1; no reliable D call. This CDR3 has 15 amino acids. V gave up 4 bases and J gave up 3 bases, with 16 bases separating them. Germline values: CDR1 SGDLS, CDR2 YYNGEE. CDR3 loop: CASSPQPLQDTEAFF. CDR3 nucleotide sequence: TGTGCCAGCAGCCCCCAGCCCCTTCAGGACACTGAAGCTTTCTTT.

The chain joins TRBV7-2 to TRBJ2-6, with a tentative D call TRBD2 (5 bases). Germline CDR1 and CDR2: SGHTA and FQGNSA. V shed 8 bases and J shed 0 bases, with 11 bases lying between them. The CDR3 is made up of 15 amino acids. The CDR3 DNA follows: TGTGCCAGCTTGAGGGTTCCCTCTGGGGCCAACGTCCTGACTTTC. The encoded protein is CASLRVPSGANVLTF.

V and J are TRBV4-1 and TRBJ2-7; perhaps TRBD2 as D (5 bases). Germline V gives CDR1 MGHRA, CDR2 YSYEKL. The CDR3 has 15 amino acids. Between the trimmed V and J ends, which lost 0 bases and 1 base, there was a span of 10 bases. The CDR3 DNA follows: TGCGCCAGCAGCCAAGAACTGGGCGGGTCCTACGAGCAGTACTTC. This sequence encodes CASSQELGGSYEQYF.

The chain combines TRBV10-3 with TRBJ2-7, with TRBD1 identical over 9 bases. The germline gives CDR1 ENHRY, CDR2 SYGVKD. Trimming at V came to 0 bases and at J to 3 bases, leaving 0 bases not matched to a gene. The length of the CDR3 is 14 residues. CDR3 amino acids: CAISESGQGYEQYF. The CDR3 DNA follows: TGTGCCATCAGTGAGTCGGGACAGGGCTACGAGCAGTACTTC.

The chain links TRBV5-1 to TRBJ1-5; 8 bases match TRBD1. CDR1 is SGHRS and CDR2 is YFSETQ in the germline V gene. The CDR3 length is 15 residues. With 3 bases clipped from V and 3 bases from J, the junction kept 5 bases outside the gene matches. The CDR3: CASSSGTGNNQPQHF. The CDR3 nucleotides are TGCGCCAGCAGCTCGGGGACAGGTAACAATCAGCCCCAGCATTTT. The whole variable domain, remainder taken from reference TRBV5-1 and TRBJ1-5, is KAGVTQTPRYLIKTRGQQVTLSCSPISGHRSVSWYQQTPGQGLQFLFEYFSETQRNKGNFPGRFSGRQFSNSRSEMNVSTLELGDSALYLCASSSGTGNNQPQHFGDGTRLSIL.

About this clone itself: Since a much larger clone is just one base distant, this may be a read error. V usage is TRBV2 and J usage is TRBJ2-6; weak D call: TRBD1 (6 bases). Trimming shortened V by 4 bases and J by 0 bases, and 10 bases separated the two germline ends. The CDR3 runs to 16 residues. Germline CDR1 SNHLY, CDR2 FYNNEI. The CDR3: CASSGGQSSGANVLTF. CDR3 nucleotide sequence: TGTGCCAGCAGTGGAGGACAGAGCTCTGGGGCCAACGTCCTGACTTTC. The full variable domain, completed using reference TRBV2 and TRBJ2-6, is EPEVTQTPSHQVTQMGQEVILRCVPISNHLYFYWYRQILGQKVEFLVSFYNNEISEKSEIFDDQFSVERPDGSNFTLKIRSTKLEDSAMYFCASSGGQSSGANVLTFGAGSRLTVL.

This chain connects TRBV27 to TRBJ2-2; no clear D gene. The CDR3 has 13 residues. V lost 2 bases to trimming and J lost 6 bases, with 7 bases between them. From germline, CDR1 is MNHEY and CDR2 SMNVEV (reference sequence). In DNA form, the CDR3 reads TGTGCCAGCAGTTTAATCTCGGCCGGGGAGCTGTTTTTT. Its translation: CASSLISAGELFF.

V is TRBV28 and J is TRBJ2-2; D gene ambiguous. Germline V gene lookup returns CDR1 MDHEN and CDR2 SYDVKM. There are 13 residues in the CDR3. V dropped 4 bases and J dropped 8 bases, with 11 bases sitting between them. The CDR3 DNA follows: TGTGCCAGCAGTTCACCCTGGCTTGGGGAGCTGTTTTTT. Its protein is CASSSPWLGELFF.

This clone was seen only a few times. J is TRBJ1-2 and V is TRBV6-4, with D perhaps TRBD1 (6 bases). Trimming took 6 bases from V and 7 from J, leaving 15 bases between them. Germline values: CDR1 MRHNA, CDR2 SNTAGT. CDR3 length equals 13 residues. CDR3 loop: CASSPGGSIGYTF. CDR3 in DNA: TGTGCCAGCAGCCCGGGGGGCTCGATTGGCTACACCTTC.

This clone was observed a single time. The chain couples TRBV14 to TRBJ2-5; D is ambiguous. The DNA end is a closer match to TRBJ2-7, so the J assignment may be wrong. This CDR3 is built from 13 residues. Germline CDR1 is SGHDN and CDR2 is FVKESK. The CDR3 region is CASIAAPFYEQYF. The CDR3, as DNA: TGTGCCAGCATAGCAGCCCCGTTCTACGAGCAGTACTTC.